This T cell receptor beta chain comes out of a study of T cells in Graves' hyperthyroidism and ophthalmopathy. Study-wide results and limits: Median prediction lead before ophthalmopathy onset was 6.5 months with the model.

This clonotype was recorded at least ten times. Its target is unknown. The study defined stable Graves' hyperthyroidism as no ophthalmopathy progression within 18 months. The study based diagnoses on clinical symptoms, serum thyroxine and TRAb, thyroid ultrasound and orbital computed tomography. About 10 ml of fresh peripheral blood supplied the PBMCs. The TCR beta CDR3 regions underwent amplification using RNA transcripts as the source. HTBI primers drove first-round RT-PCR of the TCR CDR3. TCRdb fed the multiplex PCR reads into MiXCR, producing one record per CDR3 protein. The profile shows about 690,000 distinct CDR3 sequences, 15% to 20% of them singletons. This CDR3 has 15 amino acids. V was clipped by 4 bases and J by 9 bases; unmatched bases: 13. Germline V gene lookup returns CDR1 DFQATT and CDR2 SNEGSKA (reference sequence).

The receptor was isolated from a man aged 45 to 65 with Graves' hyperthyroidism. Sequenced input: blood. The chain links TRBV20-1 to TRBJ2-1; TRBD2 matches at 9 bases. The CDR3 coding sequence is TGCAGTGCTATAAATCGAGCGGGAGGTCTAATTGAGCAGTTCTTC. It translates to CSAINRAGGLIEQFF.